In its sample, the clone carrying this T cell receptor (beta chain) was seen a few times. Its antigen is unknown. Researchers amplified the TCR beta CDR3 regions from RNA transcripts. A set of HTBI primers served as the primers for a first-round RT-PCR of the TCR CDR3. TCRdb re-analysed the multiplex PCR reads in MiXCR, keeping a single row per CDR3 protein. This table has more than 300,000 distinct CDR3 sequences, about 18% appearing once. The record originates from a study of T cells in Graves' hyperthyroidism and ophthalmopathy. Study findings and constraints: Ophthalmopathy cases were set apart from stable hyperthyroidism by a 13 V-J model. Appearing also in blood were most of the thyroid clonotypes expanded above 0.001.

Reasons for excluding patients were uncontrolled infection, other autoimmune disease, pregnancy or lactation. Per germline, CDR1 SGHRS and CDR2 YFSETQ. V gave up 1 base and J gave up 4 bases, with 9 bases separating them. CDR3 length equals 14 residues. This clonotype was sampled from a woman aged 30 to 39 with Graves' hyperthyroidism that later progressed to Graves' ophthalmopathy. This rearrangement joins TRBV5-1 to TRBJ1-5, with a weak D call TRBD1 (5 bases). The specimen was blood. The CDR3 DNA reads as TGCGCCAGCAGCTTGTATGGGGGGAATCAGCCCCAGCATTTT. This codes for CASSLYGGNQPQHF. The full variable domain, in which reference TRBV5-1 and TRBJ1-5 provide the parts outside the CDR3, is KAGVTQTPRYLIKTRGQQVTLSCSPISGHRSVSWYQQTPGQGLQFLFEYFSETQRNKGNFPGRFSGRQFSNSRSEMNVSTLELGDSALYLCASSLYGGNQPQHFGDGTRLSIL.